The 5 T cell receptor beta chains presented below share a single source sample, sequenced in a study of response to subunit inactivated influenza vaccine. Each CDR3 protein is one row after TCRdb ran MiXCR on the RT-PCR reads. This sample has 650,000 to 850,000 distinct CDR3 sequences, with over 11% found just once. Sequencing used PBMCs from blood, obtained less than 15 days before vaccination. The receptors shown here come from a man aged 50-59 years who received an inactivated influenza vaccine.

There are a few counts of this clonotype. V usage is TRBV27 and J usage is TRBJ2-7, with TRBD2 identical over 13 bases. The J segment lost 12 bases and the V segment lost 3 bases, leaving 11 bases of the junction unmatched. This CDR3 contains 15 residues. CDR1 and CDR2 from the germline V gene are MNHEY and SMNVEV (reference sequence). The DNA of the CDR3 is TGTGCCAGCAGTTTCATTGCGGGACTAGCGGGAATTCTGTACTTC. Its translation is CASSFIAGLAGILYF.

This clonotype was picked up a small number of times. The J gene is TRBJ2-2, the V gene TRBV7-9, with TRBD2 matching over 11 bases. Germline assignment: CDR1 SEHNR and CDR2 FQNEAQ (reference sequence). The V gene end was trimmed by 3 bases and the J gene end by 4 bases; junction bases not matched to a gene: 1. CDR3 length equals 15 residues. The CDR3 region has the DNA TGTGCCAGCAGCTTCGGGACTAGCGGCACCGGGGAGCTGTTTTTT. This encodes CASSFGTSGTGELFF.

The sample holds a few counts of this clonotype. The chain links TRBV20-1 to TRBJ2-3; 8 positions match TRBD2. This CDR3 has 15 amino acids. Losses at the gene ends were 6 bases for V and 0 bases for J; bases not matched to a gene: 8. The germline V gene encodes CDR1 DFQATT and CDR2 SNEGSKA (reference sequence). In nucleotides, the CDR3 is TGCAGTGCCCTAAACGCGGGGGGAAGCACAGATACGCAGTATTTT. Translated: CSALNAGGSTDTQYF.

The chain is built from TRBV29-1 and TRBJ1-5; D is perhaps TRBD1 (6 bases). The CDR3 is made up of 15 amino acids. Trimming cost V 7 bases and J 2 bases, with 18 bases left between them. Germline V gene data show CDR1 as SQVTM and CDR2 as ANQGSEA. The CDR3 protein is CSASTGKGGNQPQHF. CDR3 in DNA: TGCAGCGCCTCGACAGGCAAAGGCGGCAATCAGCCCCAGCATTTT.

This clonotype was observed a handful of times. V and J are TRBV7-2 and TRBJ1-1; D remains ambiguous. There are 14 residues in the CDR3. CDR1 is SGHTA, CDR2 FQGNSA, per germline. V lost 0 bases to trimming and J lost 0 bases, with 5 bases between them. The CDR3 nucleotides read TGTGCCAGCAGCTTAGCTCCCGTGAACACTGAAGCTTTCTTT. Amino acids: CASSLAPVNTEAFF.